This T cell receptor (beta chain) is drawn from a study of naive and memory T cell subsets. An equimolar mix of two oligonucleotides served as the beta constant-region primer for TRBC1 and TRBC2. Ligation attached a single-stranded oligonucleotide with a 12-nucleotide UMI and the SP2 primer to the cDNA 3' end. TCRdb re-called the UMI-ligation and nested PCR reads through MiXCR, storing one row per CDR3 protein. Of about 85,000 distinct CDR3 sequences listed, roughly 13% are singletons. This clonotype was seen only a few times. What it recognizes is unknown. Broader study findings: No ground truth validated the naive and memory repertoire findings. Over 90% of naive TCR sequences appeared only once after error correction, unlike memory subsets.

V shed 4 bases, J shed 6 bases, and the junction held 10 bases outside the gene matches. Germline V gene sequence: CDR1 SGHDN, CDR2 FVKESK. CDR3 size: 17 residues. Sequencing was performed on central memory CD4+ T cells from blood. The receptor was derived from a human donor in good health. The V call is TRBV14, the J call TRBJ2-1; 12 bases match TRBD2. In nucleotides, the CDR3 is TGTGCCAGCAGCCGCCTAGCGGGAGGGGCGGGTGTCAATGAGCAGTTCTTC. It encodes CASSRLAGGAGVNEQFF.